Described below is a single T cell receptor beta chain sequence and its context. The antigen is unknown. CD8 cells regarded as naive lacked CD45RO, were positively chosen for CCR7, and omitted terminally differentiated effector memory CD45RA+ cells. There were only Caucasian adults among the donors, and all lived in Nashville, Tennessee. This CDR3 contains 16 residues. Per germline, CDR1 MDHEN and CDR2 SYDVKM. The trim removed 3 bases at V and 3 bases at J, leaving 5 bases unmatched. The data were taken from a study of shared clonotypes between healthy human individuals. Study-wide findings and caveats: Sequencing depth was expected to affect clonotype sharing among donors.

Execution of the assay was at deep level. Sorted-subset replicate PCR reactions contained 200 to 250 ng DNA, corresponding to about 30,000 T cell genomes. Generated by immunoSEQ multiplex PCR, the TCRdb table keeps only in-frame clones and is missing some. The table has over 2,000,000 clones, just under 95% seen once. Sequencing was performed on naive CD8+ T cells from PBMCs. The source of this sequence is a man between 18 and 35 years old in good health. Some clones in this sample may be carry-over from other donors' samples. The V call is TRBV28, the J call TRBJ2-5; 12 positions agree with TRBD2. CDR3 bases: TGTGCCAGCAGTTTCCCCTCTAGCGGGAGGGAAGAGACCCAGTACTTC. Translation: CASSFPSSGREETQYF.